This TCR beta chain was observed in a study of response to subunit inactivated influenza vaccine. Overall study results and limits: The authors put forward the suggestion that each seasonal influenza vaccination may bring in only a limited number of new T cells.

V dropped 2 bases and J dropped 3 bases, with 11 bases sitting between them. Germline CDR1 KGHSH, CDR2 LQKENI. The CDR3 spans 14 residues. This clonotype was detected only a few times. Antigen: not known. MiXCR was run by TCRdb on the RT-PCR reads, yielding one entry per CDR3 protein. The sample records about 830,000 distinct CDR3 sequences, around 18% being singletons. The chain combines TRBV18 with TRBJ2-7; D is undetermined. This clonotype was sampled from a man aged 45-65 years who received an inactivated influenza vaccine. The sample in question was PBMCs from blood, obtained 5 days after vaccination. CDR3 nucleotide sequence: TGTGCCAGCTCACCATCCCGCCAGAGCTACGAGCAGTACTTC. This codes for CASSPSRQSYEQYF.